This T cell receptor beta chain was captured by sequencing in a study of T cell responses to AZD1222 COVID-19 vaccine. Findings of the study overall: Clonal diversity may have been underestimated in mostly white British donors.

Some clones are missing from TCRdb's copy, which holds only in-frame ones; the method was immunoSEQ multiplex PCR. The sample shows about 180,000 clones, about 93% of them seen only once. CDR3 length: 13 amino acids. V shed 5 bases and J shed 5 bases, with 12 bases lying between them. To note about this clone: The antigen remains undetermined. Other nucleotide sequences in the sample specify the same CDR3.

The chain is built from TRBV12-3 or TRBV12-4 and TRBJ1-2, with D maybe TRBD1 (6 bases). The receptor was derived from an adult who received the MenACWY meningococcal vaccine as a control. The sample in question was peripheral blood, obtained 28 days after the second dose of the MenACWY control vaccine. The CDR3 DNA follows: TGTGCCAGCAGTCTCGGACAGAGTTATGGCTACACCTTC. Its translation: CASSLGQSYGYTF.